This T cell receptor (beta chain) was captured by sequencing in a study of blood T cell repertoires in COVID-19. For the study at large: Acute and convalescent COVID-19 specimens originated in the United States, Italy and Spain.

Cohort allocation depended upon clinical history that participants reported. V lost 4 bases and J 5 bases, leaving 14 bases between the germline ends. The CDR3 runs 15 residues. The germline gives CDR1 SGHAT, CDR2 FQNNGV. Assay used: immunoSEQ multiplex PCR; TCRdb lists only in-frame clones, some missing. The sample records fewer than 350,000 clones, approximately 86% being singletons. V gene TRBV11-2 combines with J gene TRBJ2-2; D is ambiguous. The sequence came from a woman aged 40 to 50 with acute COVID-19. Sequencing was performed on PBMCs or T cells enriched from blood (not recorded which). In DNA form, the CDR3 reads TGTGCCAGCAGCTCGAATCCCCACACAACCGGGGAGCTGTTTTTT. Translating it yields CASSSNPHTTGELFF. Full variable domain (missing parts from reference TRBV11-2 and TRBJ2-2): EAGVAQSPRYKIIEKRQSVAFWCNPISGHATLYWYQQILGQGPKLLIQFQNNGVVDDSQLPKDRFSAERLKGVDSTLKIQPAKLEDSAVYLCASSSNPHTTGELFFGEGSRLTVL.